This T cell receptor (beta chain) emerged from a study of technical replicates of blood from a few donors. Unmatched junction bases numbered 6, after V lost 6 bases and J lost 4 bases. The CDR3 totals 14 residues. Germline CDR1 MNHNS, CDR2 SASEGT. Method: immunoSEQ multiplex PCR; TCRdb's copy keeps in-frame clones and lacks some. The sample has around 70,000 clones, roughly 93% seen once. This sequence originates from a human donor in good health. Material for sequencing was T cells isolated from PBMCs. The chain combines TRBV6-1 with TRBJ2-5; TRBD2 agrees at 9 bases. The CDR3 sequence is CASSFIAGVETQYF. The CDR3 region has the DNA TGTGCCAGCAGCTTTATAGCGGGGGTAGAGACCCAGTACTTC.